A single sample is the source of the 17 T cell receptor beta chains below, sequenced in a study of CD8+ T cells in alopecia areata. RNA, once extracted, was reverse transcribed into cDNA for use as the sequencing template. Method: immunoSEQ multiplex PCR; TCRdb's copy keeps in-frame clones and lacks some. The data show 180,000 or so clones, about 51% seen once. The sample's treatment: oral pan-JAK inhibitor, 5-10 mg twice daily. The specimen was CD8+ T cells sorted from blood, collected around week 54, from a patient treated with tofacitinib. All receptors come from a human donor with alopecia areata.

The rearrangement links TRBV19 to TRBJ1-2; D might be TRBD1 (6 bases). This CDR3 contains 11 residues. Trimming cost V 5 bases and J 6 bases, with 7 bases left between them. CDR1 is LNHDA, CDR2 SQIVND, per germline (reference sequence). CDR3 coding DNA: TGTGCCAGTAGTCCAGGGGATGGCTACACCTTC. It encodes CASSPGDGYTF.

This clone was counted only a few times. The rearrangement uses TRBV11-2 and TRBJ2-7, with no clear D. The CDR3 covers 13 residues. Germline-derived CDR1 and CDR2 are SGHAT and FQNNGV. Trimming removed 5 bases at V and 1 base at J, with 9 bases between. Written as DNA, the CDR3 is TGTGCCAGCAGCGTAGGGATGTCCTACGAGCAGTACTTC. Translating gives CASSVGMSYEQYF.

J is TRBJ2-7 and V is TRBV9, with 11 bases identical to TRBD1. There are 14 residues in the CDR3. Per the germline V gene, CDR1 is SGDLS and CDR2 is YYNGEE. With V trimmed by 0 bases and J by 7 bases, 3 bases remained unmatched. The CDR3 spells CASSVEGTGGEQYF. In DNA form, the CDR3 reads TGTGCCAGCAGCGTAGAGGGGACAGGGGGTGAGCAGTACTTC.

The rearrangement joins TRBV9 to TRBJ2-7; possible D gene TRBD1, 6 bases. Germline V gene lookup returns CDR1 SGDLS and CDR2 YYNGEE. V lost 0 bases, J lost 3 bases, and 13 bases lay in between. The CDR3 contains 15 residues. The CDR3 DNA follows: TGTGCCAGCAGCGTAGCTACAGGGTCGGGCTACGAGCAGTACTTC. Encoded protein: CASSVATGSGYEQYF.

V and J are TRBV7-2 and TRBJ1-1; D is uncertain. V lost 1 base and J lost 4, with 10 bases in between. Germline V CDR1 and CDR2: SGHTA, FQGNSA. The CDR3 length is 14 residues. CDR3 nucleotide sequence: TGTGCCAGCAGCTTAGAGGGCAGTAGCACTGAAGCTTTCTTT. It encodes CASSLEGSSTEAFF.

The chain couples TRBV2 to TRBJ2-2; no definite D call. The germline V gene encodes CDR1 SNHLY and CDR2 FYNNEI. The V and J ends lost 4 bases and 0 bases respectively, with 9 bases between them. The CDR3 contains 15 residues. The CDR3: CASSAVRPNTGELFF. The CDR3 DNA reads as TGTGCCAGCAGTGCTGTTAGACCGAACACCGGGGAGCTGTTTTTT.

This clone was seen only once. The J gene is TRBJ2-2, the V gene TRBV7-6; D gene uncertain. The V and J ends lost 5 bases and 6 bases respectively, with 13 bases between them. The germline V gene encodes CDR1 SGHVS and CDR2 FNYEAQ. CDR3 size: 14 residues. CDR3 DNA: TGTGCCAGCAGCGAGGACCCCGGCGCCGGGGAGCTGTTTTTT. Protein product: CASSEDPGAGELFF.

This clone has more than one count but fewer than ten. The chain joins TRBV6-5 to TRBJ2-1; 9 bases line up with TRBD2. Germline V lookup: CDR1 MNHEY, CDR2 SVGAGI. Unmatched junction bases numbered 11, after V lost 7 bases and J lost 7 bases. This CDR3 is 15 amino acids long. The CDR3 DNA is TGTGCCAGCACCTTAGCGGGGGAGGGCGTAAATGAGCAGTTCTTC. It translates to CASTLAGEGVNEQFF.

The genes are TRBV13 and TRBJ1-1; 7 bases fit TRBD1. The CDR3 runs to 14 residues. V lost 5 bases to trimming and J lost 3 bases; unmatched junction nucleotides: 6. Germline V gene sequence: CDR1 PRHDT, CDR2 FYEKMQ (reference sequence). CDR3 DNA: TGTGCCAGCAGCGTAGACAGGGAGGACACTGAAGCTTTCTTT. Translating it yields CASSVDREDTEAFF.

The V call is TRBV4-1, the J call TRBJ1-2, with D perhaps matching TRBD1 (5 bases). The CDR3 contains 13 residues. The germline V and J ends were trimmed by 4 bases and 4 bases, with 10 bases remaining between them. Germline CDR1 reads MGHRA; CDR2 reads YSYEKL. The CDR3: CASSPADSYGYTF. For the CDR3, the DNA is TGCGCCAGCAGCCCCGCCGACAGCTATGGCTACACCTTC.

The chain couples TRBV7-8 to TRBJ2-3; D ambiguous. The V end lost 7 bases, the J end lost 3 bases, and 14 bases lay between the germline ends. The CDR3 length is 14 residues. From germline, CDR1 is SGHVS and CDR2 FQNEAQ. The chain's CDR3 is CASTPGQRTDTQYF. The CDR3 DNA sequence: TGTGCCAGCACCCCGGGCCAGCGTACAGATACGCAGTATTTT.

This clone was counted between two and nine times. This chain links TRBV4-1 with TRBJ1-2; D not resolved. Trimming shortened V by 4 bases and J by 0 bases, and 9 bases separated the two germline ends. Germline lookup yields CDR1 MGHRA and CDR2 YSYEKL. The length of the CDR3 is 14 residues. In nucleotides, the CDR3 is TGCGCCAGCAGCCTTATTATTACTAACTATGGCTACACCTTC. Amino acid sequence: CASSLIITNYGYTF.

This clone has a handful of counts. The V and J genes are TRBV4-2 and TRBJ2-7; D may be TRBD1 (6 bases). V dropped 6 bases and J dropped 5 bases, with 26 bases sitting between them. Per the germline V gene, CDR1 is LGHNA and CDR2 is YNFKEQ. The CDR3 totals 17 residues. The CDR3 loop is CASRDSTGHPGADEQYF. The CDR3 DNA reads TGTGCCAGCAGGGATTCTACAGGGCACCCAGGGGCCGACGAGCAGTACTTC.

The chain has TRBV10-3 and TRBJ1-2, with 12 nucleotides matching TRBD1. V gave up 8 bases and J gave up 4 bases; unmatched junction bases: 5. Germline V gene data show CDR1 as ENHRY and CDR2 as SYGVKD. CDR3 size: 14 residues. CDR3 in DNA: TGTGCCATCGCGGGACAGGGGGCCGGCTATGGCTACACCTTC. Protein product: CAIAGQGAGYGYTF.

V is TRBV7-6 and J is TRBJ1-4; D gene uncertain. Germline CDR1 reads SGHVS; CDR2 reads FNYEAQ. The V end lost 5 bases, the J end lost 5 bases, and 12 bases lay between the germline ends. CDR3 length: 14 amino acids. The CDR3 is CASSPWGINEKLFF. CDR3 nucleotide sequence: TGTGCCAGCAGCCCGTGGGGTATAAATGAAAAACTGTTTTTT.

The chain is built from TRBV5-4 and TRBJ2-1; 9 bases match TRBD2. The CDR3 runs 16 residues. Germline V gene lookup returns CDR1 SGHNT and CDR2 YYREEE (reference sequence). The junction had 3 bases not matched to a gene; V was cut back by 0 bases and J by 2 bases. For the CDR3, the DNA is TGTGCCAGCAGCTTGGGTAGCGGGGGACCCTACAATGAGCAGTTCTTC. It translates to CASSLGSGGPYNEQFF.

This sequence joins TRBV5-6 and TRBJ1-1, with D perhaps TRBD1 (5 bases). CDR3 length equals 14 residues. Trimming removed 1 base from V and 4 bases from J, with 11 bases in between. The V gene's germline CDR1 is SGHDT and CDR2 YYEEEE. The CDR3 region is CASSLPDQGTEAFF. CDR3 DNA: TGTGCCAGCAGCTTGCCGGATCAGGGCACTGAAGCTTTCTTT.